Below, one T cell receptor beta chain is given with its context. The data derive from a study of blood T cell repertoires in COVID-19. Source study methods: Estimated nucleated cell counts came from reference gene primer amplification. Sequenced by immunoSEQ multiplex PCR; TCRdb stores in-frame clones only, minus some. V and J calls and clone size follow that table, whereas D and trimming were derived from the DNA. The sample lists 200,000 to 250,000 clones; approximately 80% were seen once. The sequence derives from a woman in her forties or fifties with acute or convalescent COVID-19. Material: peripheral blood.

The CDR3 protein is CASSRLAGARDEQFF. In nucleotides, the CDR3 is TGTGCCAGCAGCCGATTAGCGGGGGCACGGGATGAGCAGTTCTTC. The chain has TRBV4-2 and TRBJ2-1; 9 bases agree with TRBD2. V was clipped by 4 bases and J by 8 bases; unmatched bases: 9. The CDR3 totals 15 residues. Germline-derived CDR1 and CDR2 are LGHNA and YNFKEQ.